This T cell receptor (beta chain) is from a study of Tregs in tolerant kidney transplant recipients. The CDR3 loop spans 16 amino acids. TCRdb's copy holds only in-frame clones and misses some; the assay was immunoSEQ multiplex PCR. Altogether some 64,000 clones are present, under 98% being singletons, with the ten largest covering 0.3% to 0.35%. Note on this clone: Its target is unknown.

Study-level points and caveats: Tolerant patients' donor-specific Tregs expanded beyond overall Tregs, suggesting antigen-driven growth.

J is TRBJ2-7 and V is TRBV21-1; the table names TRBD1, a call not compared with the DNA. TRBV21-1 is a known pseudogene. This sequence was found in a human donor who received a combined kidney and bone marrow transplant. The material sequenced was Tregs from blood, taken before the transplant. The CDR3 nucleotides are TGTGCCAGCAGCCACGAGACAGGGGGAAGCTCCTACGAGCAGTACTTC. It specifies CASSHETGGSSYEQYF.